Shown below are 8 T cell receptor beta chains from a single sample sequenced in a study of T cell responses to AZD1222 COVID-19 vaccine. TCRdb keeps only in-frame clones here, not all; method: immunoSEQ multiplex PCR. The repertoire holds around 50,000 clones, about 88% seen once, with about 10% in the top ten. This specimen consisted of peripheral blood, obtained on day 0 of AZD1222 vaccination. These receptors originate from an adult in good health.

The genes are TRBV28 and TRBJ1-5, with D possibly matching TRBD1 (6 bases). Germline V CDR1 and CDR2: MDHEN, SYDVKM. This CDR3 comprises 14 residues. The V end lost 7 bases, the J end lost 4 bases, and 14 bases lay between the germline ends. The CDR3 bases are TGTGCCAGCACCACCTCAGGGGCAAATCAGCCCCAGCATTTT. It is translated as CASTTSGANQPQHF. The variable domain in full, completed from reference TRBV28 and TRBJ1-5, reads DVKVTQSSRYLVKRTGEKVFLECVQDMDHENMFWYRQDPGLGLRLIYFSYDVKMKEKGDIPEGYSVSREKKERFSLILESASTNQTSMYLCASTTSGANQPQHFGDGTRLSIL.

This chain uses TRBV6-5 with TRBJ1-2, with 8 bases aligning to TRBD1. V shed 8 bases, J shed 8 bases, and the junction held 10 bases outside the gene matches. Per the germline V gene, CDR1 is MNHEY and CDR2 is SVGAGI. This CDR3 region has 13 residues. In DNA form, the CDR3 reads TGTGCCAGCGCCCCGCAGGGGGCGAAGGGCTACACCTTC. This sequence encodes CASAPQGAKGYTF.

The chain links TRBV18 to TRBJ2-7, with D perhaps matching TRBD2 (5 bases). This CDR3 spans 13 amino acids. Deletions cut 4 bases from V and 2 bases from J, with 9 bases between. From germline, CDR1 is KGHSH and CDR2 LQKENI. The CDR3: CASSQAGTYEQYF. The CDR3 DNA is TGTGCCAGCTCACAGGCCGGGACCTACGAGCAGTACTTC.

The chain couples TRBV19 to TRBJ1-2; a possible D gene is TRBD1 (6 bases). This CDR3 contains 13 residues. Trimming took 7 bases from V and 8 from J, leaving 17 bases between them. Germline-derived CDR1 and CDR2 are LNHDA and SQIVND (reference sequence). CDR3 DNA sequence: TGTGCCAGTACCGCCCGGGGGCGCCGGGGCTACACCTTC. This gives the protein CASTARGRRGYTF.

This clone was seen once. The V call is TRBV7-2, the J call TRBJ1-3; D gene unclear. The CDR3 is 15 amino acids. Germline V CDR1 and CDR2: SGHTA, FQGNSA. The V gene lost 2 bases and the J gene lost 0 bases, with 8 bases spanning the gap. This chain's CDR3 is CASSLIGRSGNTIYF. The DNA of the CDR3 is TGTGCCAGCAGCTTAATAGGGCGCTCTGGAAACACCATATATTTT.

V is TRBV19 and J is TRBJ1-2; the D gene is possibly TRBD1 (5 bases). The V gene lost 9 bases and the J gene lost 2 bases, with 13 bases spanning the gap. Germline V gives CDR1 LNHDA, CDR2 SQIVND (reference sequence). The CDR3 runs to 13 residues. The CDR3 coding sequence is TGTGCCAGCCGGAGGGGACCCAACTATGGCTACACCTTC. It specifies CASRRGPNYGYTF.

The chain has TRBV5-6 and TRBJ1-3; 9 bases agree with TRBD1. The CDR3 runs 18 residues. V shed 0 bases and J 3 bases; nucleotides not matched to a gene: 10. Germline assignment: CDR1 SGHDT and CDR2 YYEEEE. The CDR3 here is CASSLALGGQGVGNTIYF. The CDR3 nucleotides are TGTGCCAGCAGCTTGGCGCTGGGGGGACAGGGTGTTGGAAACACCATATATTTT.

The CDR3 sequence: CASSLGASGSRETQYF. DNA of the CDR3: TGTGCCAGCAGCTTGGGGGCTAGCGGGAGTAGAGAGACCCAGTACTTC. The genes are TRBV5-5 and TRBJ2-5; 10 nucleotides match TRBD2. The CDR3 has 16 residues. Germline lookup yields CDR1 SGHKS and CDR2 YYEKEE (reference sequence). The junction had 6 bases not matched to a gene; V was cut back by 0 bases and J by 4 bases. The variable domain in full, with the rest retrieved from reference TRBV5-5 and TRBJ2-5, is DAGVTQSPTHLIKTRGQQVTLRCSPISGHKSVSWYQQVLGQGPQFIFQYYEKEERGRGNFPDRFSARQFPNYSSELNVNALLLGDSALYLCASSLGASGSRETQYFGPGTRLLVL.